These T cell receptor beta chains were read from a single sample in a study of identical twins. TCRdb re-analysed the 5' RACE reads in MiXCR, keeping a single row per CDR3 protein. The profile shows hundreds of thousands of distinct CDR3 sequences, 5.5% to 6.5% of them singletons. The source material was naive T cells sorted from blood. These receptors were collected from a man younger than 35 in good health. Both conserved end residues are part of each CDR3. D genes are given only for firm matches. Rows give clone size only sometimes, using once, few, many, or a class for an expanded clone.

TRBV12-3/TRBV12-4	TRBJ1-1	NA	many	CASRGGYTEAFF	TGTGCCAGCAGGGGGGGGTACACTGAAGCTTTCTTT
TRBV29-1	TRBJ2-1	TRBD2	NA	CSVDYGTSGSSEQFF	TGCAGCGTTGACTACGGGACTAGCGGGAGCAGTGAGCAGTTCTTC
TRBV30	TRBJ1-4	TRBD1	NA	CAWDRDRFGKLFF	TGTGCCTGGGACAGGGACCGTTTCGGAAAACTGTTTTTT
TRBV28	TRBJ1-3	TRBD1	many	CASSLEQGVGNTIYF	TGTGCCAGCAGTTTAGAGCAGGGGGTCGGAAACACCATATATTTT
TRBV6-5	TRBJ2-3	NA	many	CASSFDPSGGDTQYF	TGTGCCAGCAGTTTCGATCCCTCTGGTGGAGATACGCAGTATTTT
TRBV20-1	TRBJ2-1	TRBD2	NA	CSATGGGEQFF	TGCAGTGCTACCGGGGGGGGTGAGCAGTTCTTC
TRBV20-1	TRBJ2-5	NA	few	CSGAGLSQTQYF	TGCAGTGGGGCGGGACTTTCTCAGACCCAGTACTTC
TRBV28	TRBJ2-7	TRBD2	many	CASASGKREQYF	TGTGCCAGCGCGAGCGGGAAGCGCGAGCAGTACTTC
TRBV6-4	TRBJ2-2	NA	many	CASSDSRGTGELFF	TGTGCCAGCAGTGACTCGAGGGGCACCGGGGAGCTGTTTTTT
TRBV12-3/TRBV12-4	TRBJ1-5	TRBD1	many	CASSLGQGFSSNQPQHF	TGTGCCAGCTCCTTGGGACAGGGATTTAGTAGCAATCAGCCCCAGCATTTT
TRBV20-1	TRBJ2-5	NA	few	CSARETGQRPTQYF	TGCAGTGCTAGAGAGACAGGTCAACGCCCGACCCAGTACTTC
TRBV5-1	TRBJ2-7	TRBD1	few	CASSRGTGASYEQYF	TGCGCCAGCAGCCGTGGGACAGGGGCTTCCTACGAGCAGTACTTC
TRBV12-5	TRBJ2-5	NA	NA	CASGLVPTGSNRTQYF	TGTGCTAGTGGTTTGGTACCGACAGGTAGTAACCGGACCCAGTACTTC
TRBV20-1	TRBJ2-4	NA	NA	CSALGPGPIKNIQYF	TGCAGTGCTCTAGGCCCGGGACCCATCAAAAACATTCAGTACTTC
TRBV20-1	TRBJ2-2	NA	many	CSASPLTNTGELFF	TGCAGTGCTAGTCCCCTAACGAACACCGGGGAGCTGTTTTTT
TRBV4-3	TRBJ1-6	TRBD1	many	CASSHDRGLSPLHF	TGCGCCAGCAGCCATGACAGGGGTTTGTCACCCCTCCACTTT
TRBV5-5	TRBJ2-3	NA	many	CASSFSTGTDTQYF	TGTGCCAGCAGCTTCTCGACAGGCACAGATACGCAGTATTTT
TRBV7-9	TRBJ1-1	NA	few	CASIWTVGTEAFF	TGTGCCAGCATCTGGACAGTGGGCACTGAAGCTTTCTTT
TRBV20-1	TRBJ2-5	NA	many	CSGRQETQYF	TGCAGTGGAAGGCAAGAGACCCAGTACTTC
TRBV12-3/TRBV12-4	TRBJ1-6	NA	NA	CASSKGATSPLHF	TGTGCCAGCAGTAAAGGGGCAACCTCACCCCTCCACTTT
TRBV6-2/TRBV6-3	TRBJ2-3	TRBD1	few	CASSYSDRETDTQYF	TGTGCCAGCAGTTACTCCGACAGGGAGACAGATACGCAGTATTTT
TRBV7-9	TRBJ1-1	NA	NA	CASSGDEGNTEAFF	TGTGCCAGCAGCGGAGACGAGGGGAACACTGAAGCTTTCTTT
TRBV20-1	TRBJ2-1	NA	many	CSANSGGSYNEQFF	TGCAGTGCTAATAGTGGAGGGTCTTACAATGAGCAGTTCTTC
TRBV4-1	TRBJ2-7	NA	NA	CASSQVYSGPPFYEQYF	TGCGCCAGCAGCCAGGTCTACTCGGGACCCCCATTCTACGAGCAGTACTTC
TRBV7-2	TRBJ1-2	NA	few	CASSLEPPAGYTF	TGTGCCAGCAGCTTAGAGCCGCCCGCGGGCTACACCTTC
TRBV7-2	TRBJ2-1	NA	few	CASSLGWASVSYNEQFF	TGTGCCAGCAGCTTAGGTTGGGCTAGCGTCTCCTACAATGAGCAGTTCTTC
TRBV6-5	TRBJ2-7	TRBD2	few	CASSSRREGSHEQYF	TGTGCCAGCAGTTCACGGCGGGAGGGCTCCCACGAGCAGTACTTC
TRBV19	TRBJ1-4	TRBD1	NA	CASSPRGVEEKLFF	TGTGCCAGTAGCCCCAGGGGGGTTGAGGAAAAACTGTTTTTT
TRBV5-6	TRBJ2-1	TRBD2	many	CASSLVGTSGINEQFF	TGTGCCAGCAGCTTGGTAGGGACTAGCGGGATAAATGAGCAGTTCTTC
TRBV5-5	TRBJ2-2	TRBD2	few	CASSLAGGGGPTGELFF	TGTGCCAGCAGCTTGGCCGGGGGGGGAGGGCCCACCGGGGAGCTGTTTTTT
TRBV12-3/TRBV12-4	TRBJ2-5	NA	many	CASSFGGIQETQYF	TGTGCCAGCAGTTTTGGTGGGATTCAGGAGACCCAGTACTTC
TRBV11-1	TRBJ2-6	TRBD1	few	CASSPATGQGETSGANVLTF	TGTGCCAGCAGCCCCGCAACGGGGCAGGGGGAAACCTCTGGGGCCAACGTCCTGACTTTC
TRBV15	TRBJ2-5	TRBD2	few	CATSREGLAGGPGQETQYF	TGTGCCACCAGCAGAGAGGGACTAGCGGGAGGGCCCGGGCAAGAGACCCAGTACTTC
TRBV12-3/TRBV12-4	TRBJ2-3	TRBD2	many	CASTVAGVTDTQYF	TGTGCCAGCACCGTAGCGGGAGTCACAGATACGCAGTATTTT
TRBV9	TRBJ1-6	NA	many	CASSPRDEGIPLHF	TGTGCCAGCAGCCCTCGGGATGAGGGGATCCCCCTCCACTTT
TRBV10-2	TRBJ2-1	NA	few	CASTNPDYNEQFF	TGCGCCAGCACAAACCCCGACTACAATGAGCAGTTCTTC
TRBV12-5	TRBJ2-5	NA	many	CASGTGVSQETQYF	TGTGCTAGTGGAACCGGGGTCTCCCAAGAGACCCAGTACTTC
TRBV5-1	TRBJ1-1	NA	many	CASSLAVGAEAFF	TGCGCCAGCAGCTTGGCCGTGGGGGCTGAAGCTTTCTTT
TRBV7-9	TRBJ2-7	NA	NA	CASSLADDAYEQYF	TGTGCCAGCAGCTTAGCGGACGACGCCTACGAGCAGTACTTC
TRBV11-1	TRBJ2-1	NA	NA	CASSLVGGDTPSRAYNEQFF	TGTGCCAGCAGCTTAGTGGGGGGGGACACCCCCTCCAGGGCCTACAATGAGCAGTTCTTC
TRBV12-3/TRBV12-4	TRBJ2-2	TRBD2	many	CASGLSGRAEELFF	TGTGCCAGCGGCCTTAGCGGGAGGGCCGAGGAGCTGTTTTTT
TRBV12-3/TRBV12-4	TRBJ1-5	NA	NA	CASRAGWGSQPQHF	TGTGCCAGCAGGGCCGGGTGGGGATCCCAGCCCCAGCATTTT
TRBV20-1	TRBJ2-1	TRBD1	few	CSARDYSTGDYNEQFF	TGCAGTGCTAGAGATTATAGTACAGGGGACTACAATGAGCAGTTCTTC
TRBV4-3	TRBJ1-1	NA	few	CASSPHPRNTEAFF	TGCGCCAGCAGCCCCCATCCCCGGAACACTGAAGCTTTCTTT
TRBV12-3/TRBV12-4	TRBJ2-1	NA	many	CASSLNSAGNEQFF	TGTGCCAGCAGTTTGAATTCGGCTGGAAATGAGCAGTTCTTC
TRBV7-3	TRBJ2-1	NA	few	CASSLGRWTGNNEQFF	TGTGCCAGCAGCTTGGGCCGCTGGACTGGTAACAATGAGCAGTTCTTC